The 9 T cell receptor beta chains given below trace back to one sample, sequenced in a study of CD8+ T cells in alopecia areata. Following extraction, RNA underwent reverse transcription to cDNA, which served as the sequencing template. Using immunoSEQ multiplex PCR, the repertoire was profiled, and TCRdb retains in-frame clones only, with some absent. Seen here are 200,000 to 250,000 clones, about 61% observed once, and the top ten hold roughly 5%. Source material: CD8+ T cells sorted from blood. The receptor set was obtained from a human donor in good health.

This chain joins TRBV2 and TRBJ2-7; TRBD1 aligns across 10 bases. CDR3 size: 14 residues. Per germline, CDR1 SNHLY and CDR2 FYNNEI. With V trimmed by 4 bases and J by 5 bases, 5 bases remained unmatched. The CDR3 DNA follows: TGTGCCAGCAGTGGGGGGACAGGGGACGACGAGCAGTACTTC. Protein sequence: CASSGGTGDDEQYF.

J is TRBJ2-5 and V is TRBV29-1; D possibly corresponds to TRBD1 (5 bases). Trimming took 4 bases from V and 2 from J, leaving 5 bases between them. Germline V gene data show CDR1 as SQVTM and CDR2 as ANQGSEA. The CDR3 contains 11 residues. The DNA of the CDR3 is TGCAGCGTTGGACAGCAAGAGACCCAGTACTTC. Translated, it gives CSVGQQETQYF.

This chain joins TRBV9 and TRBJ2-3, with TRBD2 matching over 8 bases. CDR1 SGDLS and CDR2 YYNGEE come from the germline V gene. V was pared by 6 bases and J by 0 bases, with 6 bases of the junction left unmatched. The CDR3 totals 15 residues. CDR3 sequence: CASKGGGSSTDTQYF. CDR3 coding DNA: TGTGCCAGCAAAGGCGGGGGGTCTAGCACAGATACGCAGTATTTT.

The CDR3 DNA follows: TGCAGCGCTCCCGAGGTTTTGGACTATGGCTACACCTTC. Its translation is CSAPEVLDYGYTF. The chain combines TRBV29-1 with TRBJ1-2; no clear D gene. Germline-derived CDR1 and CDR2 are SQVTM and ANQGSEA. V dropped 7 bases and J dropped 3 bases, with 15 bases sitting between them. The CDR3 spans 13 residues. Filled out from reference TRBV29-1 and TRBJ1-2, the complete variable domain reads SAVISQKPSRDICQRGTSLTIQCQVDSQVTMMFWYRQQPGQSLTLIATANQGSEATYESGFVIDKFPISRPNLTFSTLTVSNMSPEDSSIYLCSAPEVLDYGYTFGSGTRLTVV.

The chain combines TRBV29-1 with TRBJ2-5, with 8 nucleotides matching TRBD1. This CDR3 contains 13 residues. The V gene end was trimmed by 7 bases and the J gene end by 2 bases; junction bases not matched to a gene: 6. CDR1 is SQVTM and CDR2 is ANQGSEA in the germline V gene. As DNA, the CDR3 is TGCAGCGGCCGACAGGGGCGACAAGAGACCCAGTACTTC. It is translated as CSGRQGRQETQYF.

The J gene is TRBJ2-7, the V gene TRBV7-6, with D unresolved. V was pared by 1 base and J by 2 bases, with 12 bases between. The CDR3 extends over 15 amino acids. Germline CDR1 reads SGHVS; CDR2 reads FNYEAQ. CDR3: CASSLESKTTYEQYF. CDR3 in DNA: TGTGCCAGCAGCTTAGAGTCTAAAACGACCTACGAGCAGTACTTC.

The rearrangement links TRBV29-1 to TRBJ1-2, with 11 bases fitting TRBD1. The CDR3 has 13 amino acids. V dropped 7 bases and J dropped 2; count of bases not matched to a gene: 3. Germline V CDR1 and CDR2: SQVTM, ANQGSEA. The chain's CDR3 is CSAWTGGNYGYTF. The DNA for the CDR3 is TGCAGCGCCTGGACAGGGGGCAACTATGGCTACACCTTC.

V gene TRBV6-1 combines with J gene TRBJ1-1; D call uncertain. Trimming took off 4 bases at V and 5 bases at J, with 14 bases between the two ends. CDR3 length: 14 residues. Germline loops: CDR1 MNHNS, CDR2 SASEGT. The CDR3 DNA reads TGTGCCAGCAGTGTTTTATCGGGGAAGACTGAAGCTTTCTTT. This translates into CASSVLSGKTEAFF.

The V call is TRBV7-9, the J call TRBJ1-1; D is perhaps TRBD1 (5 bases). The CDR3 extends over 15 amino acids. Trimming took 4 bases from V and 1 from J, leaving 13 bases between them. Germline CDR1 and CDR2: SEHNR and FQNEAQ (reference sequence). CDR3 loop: CASSSERTTNTEAFF. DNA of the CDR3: TGTGCCAGCAGCTCCGAGCGGACAACGAACACTGAAGCTTTCTTT.